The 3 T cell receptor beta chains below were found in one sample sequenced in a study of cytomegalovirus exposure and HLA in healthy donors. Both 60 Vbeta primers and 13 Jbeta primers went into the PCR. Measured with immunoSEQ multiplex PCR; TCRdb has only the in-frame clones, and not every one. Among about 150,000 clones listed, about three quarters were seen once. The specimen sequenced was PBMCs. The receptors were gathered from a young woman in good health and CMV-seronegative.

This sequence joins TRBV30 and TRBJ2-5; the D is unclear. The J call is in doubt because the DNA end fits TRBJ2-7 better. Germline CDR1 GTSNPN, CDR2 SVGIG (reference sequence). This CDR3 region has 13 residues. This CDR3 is CAWTTDKSYEQYF. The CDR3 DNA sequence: TGTGCCTGGACCACAGACAAGTCCTACGAGCAGTACTTC.

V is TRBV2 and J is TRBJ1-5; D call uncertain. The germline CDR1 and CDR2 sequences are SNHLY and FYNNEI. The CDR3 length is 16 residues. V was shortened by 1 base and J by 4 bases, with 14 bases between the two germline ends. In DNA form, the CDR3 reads TGTGCCAGCAGTGAAGTCAGTCTCAGTGGTAATCAGCCCCAGCATTTT. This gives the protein CASSEVSLSGNQPQHF.

CDR3 sequence reads: CASNFGQFVQPQHF. The DNA for the CDR3 is TGTGCCAGCAACTTTGGACAGTTCGTTCAGCCCCAGCATTTT. This chain links TRBV28 with TRBJ1-5; tentatively, D is TRBD1 (6 bases). This CDR3 is 14 amino acids long. Germline V gives CDR1 MDHEN, CDR2 SYDVKM. V lost 7 bases, J lost 6 bases, and 16 bases lay in between.